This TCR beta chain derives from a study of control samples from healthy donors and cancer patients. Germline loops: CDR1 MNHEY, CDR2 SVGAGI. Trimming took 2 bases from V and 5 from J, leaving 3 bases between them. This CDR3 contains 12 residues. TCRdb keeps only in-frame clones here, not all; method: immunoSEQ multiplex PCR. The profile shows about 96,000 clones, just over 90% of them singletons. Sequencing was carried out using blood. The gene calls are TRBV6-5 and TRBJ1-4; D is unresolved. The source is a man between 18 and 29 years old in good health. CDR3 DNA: TGTGCCAGCAGTTACCCCAATGAAAAACTGTTTTTT. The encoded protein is CASSYPNEKLFF.